This T cell receptor (beta chain) comes out of a study of regulatory T cells in long-lasting Graves disease. Relying on iRepertoire HTBI primers and Arm-PCR of CDR3 regions, the team built TCR beta libraries. One entry per CDR3 protein, called by TCRdb with MiXCR from the multiplex PCR reads. The repertoire holds about 430,000 distinct CDR3 sequences, with around 20% as singletons. Trimming took off 3 bases at V and 5 bases at J, with 13 bases between the two ends. The CDR3 totals 15 residues. Germline V CDR1 and CDR2: SGHTA, FQGTGA. Sample time point: persistent/refractory GD, antithyroid drugs over 5 years with positive TRAb. With RNA extracted from PBMCs as input, the TCR library was made.

The sequences come from peripheral blood mononuclear cells (PBMCs), collected when the disease was refractory, from a patient treated with antithyroid drugs. This chain uses TRBV7-3 with TRBJ2-2; possible D gene TRBD1, 6 bases. The clonotype was recovered from a female donor with Graves disease. The CDR3 loop is CASSFRGESTGELFF. In DNA, the CDR3 is TGTGCCAGCAGCTTCAGGGGTGAATCTACCGGGGAGCTGTTTTTT.